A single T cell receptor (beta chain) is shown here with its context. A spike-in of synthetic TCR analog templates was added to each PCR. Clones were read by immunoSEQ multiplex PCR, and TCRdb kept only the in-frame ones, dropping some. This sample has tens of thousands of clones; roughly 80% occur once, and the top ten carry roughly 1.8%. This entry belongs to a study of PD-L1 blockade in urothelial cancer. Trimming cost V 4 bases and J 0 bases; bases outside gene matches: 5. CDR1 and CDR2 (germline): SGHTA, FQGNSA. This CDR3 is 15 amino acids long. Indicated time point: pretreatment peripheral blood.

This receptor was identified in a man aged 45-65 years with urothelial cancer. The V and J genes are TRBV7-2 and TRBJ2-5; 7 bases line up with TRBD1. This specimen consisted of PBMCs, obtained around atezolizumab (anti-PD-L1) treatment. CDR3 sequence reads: CASSSHRGYQETQYF. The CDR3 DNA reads TGTGCCAGCAGCTCCCACAGGGGCTACCAAGAGACCCAGTACTTC.